One T cell receptor (beta chain) is described in this entry. Its target antigen remains unknown. The input lacks base qualities; no much larger clone sits a single base away. V sheds 5 bases and J sheds 1 base, leaving 20 bases between their ends. The CDR3 goes from the cysteine to the phenylalanine over 17 residues. Kept here is only the CDR3 DNA, which spans 51 bases and is read in frame from base 1. CDR1 and CDR2 are read off the germline V gene (reference sequence) as SEHNR and FQNEAQ. The cohort was made up of hundreds of healthy bone marrow donors. All cohort members were sampled while nominally healthy, although unrecorded immune exposures were likely present. Of the 670 or so cohort members, about 280 had positive CMV serostatus and 350 to 450 had negative CMV serostatus, and CMV serostatus was not recorded for the donor. Each donor provided a peripheral blood sample, and peripheral blood mononuclear cells were used for TCR beta sequencing. Genomic DNA was extracted from the blood cell samples with the Qiagen DNeasy Blood Extraction Kit.

The data derive from a study of cytomegalovirus exposure and HLA in healthy donors (dated by TCRdb to 2015 to 2018). Some background on the complete study: An earlier analysis of some 620 of the donors reported 276 Gb of sequence data and 95 million to 140 million unique TCR beta sequences obtained from approximately 180 million T cells. About 300 gigabases of sequencing data and tens of millions of unique TCR sequences were included in an early release covering about 700 HLA-typed donors. Of the roughly 400 genotyped donors, about 80% fell in the genetic ancestry cluster associated with self-reported Caucasian donors. The aim of the study was to test whether cataloging public T cell receptors could identify signatures of past pathogen exposure. The study used immunosequencing to profile the T cell repertoires of several hundred subjects and linked those repertoires to cytomegalovirus serostatus. A separate validation cohort of approximately 120 different subjects was used in addition to the roughly 720-subject first cohort. To predict cytomegalovirus infection status, the study brought together high-throughput TCR immunosequencing, statistical association of individual TCRs with disease status, and machine learning. To study patterns of TCR occurrence, a later analysis re-analyzed previously published TCR beta repertoires from around 660 donors and added high-resolution HLA genotyping. The later analysis used no new phenotypic data to find candidate immune exposures, relying instead on TCR beta sequences and their occurrence across donors. To decide whether each TCR beta V gene segment behaved as functional or pseudogenic, an earlier analysis of approximately 620 of the donors relied on high-throughput TCR beta sequencing. Donor age, sex, ethnicity and CMV serostatus were compiled together with the repertoire data. Genome-wide SNP genotypes for about 55% of the roughly 670 donors were used in a later genetic analysis, which treated that subset as a discovery cohort. All discovery cohort repertoires had been generated on a single sequencing platform. Class I and class II HLA loci were covered by the typing at four-digit resolution. The number of typed donors differed by locus: about 620-640 for A, B, C, DRB1 and DQB1; roughly 510 for DQA1; approximately 600 for DPA1; and around 470 for DPB1. Because of strong linkage in the cohort, a handful of DR-DQ haplotypes were treated as single units for association and clustering. On average, roughly 240,000 unique TCR beta nucleotide sequences were sequenced per donor among about 400 genotyped donors of the cohort, with about 17% of those sequences being non-productive. Beyond this particular receptor, the publication reports: A total of roughly 160 TCR beta chains were listed by the study as associated with cytomegalovirus. A group of highly shared sequence variants was considered likely to be a technical artifact of the sequencing pipeline. Some IMGT-functional V segments, including TRBV6-2 and TRBV6-3, could not be distinguished by the 87-base-pair reads and were therefore excluded. It was suggested by the authors that the approach could potentially be generalized to other disease states and immunological phenotypes. Sequencing depth was assumed to be roughly uniform across donors in the presence/absence analyses, though that assumption may not hold. In an earlier analysis of 587 of the donors, most TCR beta V segments were observed in productive rearrangements about 87% or about 30% of the time, broadly matching IMGT annotations. In both the original and validation cohorts, the classifier was reported to diagnose cytomegalovirus status with high specificity and sensitivity. A later genetic analysis reported fewer N-insertions in productive TCRs among donors in an Asian-associated ancestry cluster than the approximately 670-donor mean. When HLA alleles, especially DR and DQ, strongly co-occurred, attributing TCR associations to individual alleles was difficult. In a later analysis, the rate of TCR association differed among HLA loci, with DRB1 alleles having the most associated TCRs and HLA-C alleles having the fewest. Specific HLA alleles were associated with more than 15,000 TCR beta sequences at a false discovery rate of 0.05 in a later analysis. Compared with equally common non-associated chains, HLA-associated TCR beta chains in a later analysis were more clonally expanded and had lower generation probabilities. This cohort had only TCR beta chains sequenced, and the lack of alpha or paired-chain data limited which features could be detected. Immune exposure information for the cohort was limited to CMV serostatus. A further reported finding was that TCR beta sequences accurately predicted the HLA-A and HLA-B alleles for most subjects in the first cohort. Because counts were too low, roughly 18 rarely observed V segments, including chromosome 9 orphons, were left out of the earlier analysis of 500 to 650 of the donors. Several of the top co-occurrence clusters appeared to be linked to parvovirus B19, influenza, CMV and Epstein-Barr virus, according to a later analysis. Because HLA typing was missing for some donors at each locus, association tests included only the typed subset. According to a later analysis, most CMV-associated TCR beta chains appeared to be HLA-restricted, and the HLA associations seemed to be driven largely by CMV exposure. Most TCR sequences were observed very rarely across donors, whereas some public TCRs were present in many individuals. A later genetic analysis associated a missense DCLRE1C variant with V-gene and J-gene trimming of TCR beta chains, and an independent cohort replicated the association. Three of the identified cytomegalovirus-associated TCR beta chains were confirmed in vitro to be specific for cytomegalovirus antigens. Correlated functional status among segregating V segments might be attributable to linkage disequilibrium, but an unknown experimental factor could not be ruled out.

The protocol used for the library was the immunoSEQ multiplex PCR assay. The multiplex PCR relied on a mix of 60 forward primers for TCR Vbeta segments and 13 reverse primers for TCR Jbeta segments. A multiplex PCR assay on genomic DNA amplified the CDR3 region of rearranged TCR beta genes. On the Illumina HiSeq System, the amplified TCR beta libraries were sequenced as 87-base-pair reads. The published analysis was carried out like this. In a later analysis, roughly 80 million unique TCR beta chains were counted across the 650 to 750 repertoires, and approximately 11 million of these chains were shared by at least two donors. To remove PCR and sequencing errors, raw reads were error-corrected and collapsed into unique sequences using a nearest-neighbor algorithm that merged closely related sequences. V, D and J gene segments were assigned by aligning CDR3 sequences to IMGT reference sequences. For a sequence to be retained, at least a six-nucleotide match to both a V gene segment and a J gene segment was required. Rearrangements were classified as productive when the CDR3 lacked stop codons and remained in frame with V and J, and all other rearrangements were classified as non-productive. Following IMGT convention, CDR3 was defined as the stretch from the second conserved V-encoded cysteine up to the conserved J-encoded phenylalanine. In an earlier analysis of 500 to 650 of the donors, sequences lacking an unambiguous match to a single V gene segment were excluded. An earlier analysis of almost 600 of the donors classified V segments as functional when productive rearrangements were above 56.7% and as segregating when the standard deviation between donors was above 5%. A statistical classification framework was built for diagnosing cytomegalovirus status from the catalog of TCR beta chain sequences. In a later analysis, TCR nucleotide sequences were compared against IMGT/GENE-DB human TR gene sequences so that V and J genes could be assigned. A later analysis assigned CDR3 sequences and most-parsimonious VDJ recombination scenarios with the TCRdist pipeline. In a later analysis, each TCR beta chain was defined by its CDR3 amino acid sequence together with its V-gene family, and reads lacking a unique V-gene family were excluded. To address suspected cross-contamination and a sequencing artifact, a later analysis removed a few hundred highly shared, low-generation-probability nucleotide sequences. In a later analysis, a clonal expansion index for each public chain was calculated from normalized within-repertoire ranks of inferred template counts. A later analysis computed generation probabilities with a VDJ recombination model fitted to out-of-frame rearrangements, and checked the results against IGoR. In a later analysis, hypergeometric tests were used to score TCR-TCR, TCR-HLA and TCR-CMV co-occurrence, with a repertoire-size bias correction applied to TCR pairs. False discovery rates were estimated in a later analysis by permuting HLA or CMV assignments 20 times. In a later analysis, co-occurring TCRs were grouped using DBSCAN, with TCRdist sequence similarity added in when clustering inside HLA-allele-positive subsets. Repertoires with fewer than 30,000 or more than 120,000 public chains were left out of co-occurrence clustering, as were five repertoires with anomalous nucleotide sharing. The table was pulled from immuneACCESS by TCRdb, which kept in-frame rearrangements only. Such tables lose some clones; where checked, under half of the loss comes from unresolved V genes, and the rest has no known cause. V, J and clone size were drawn from that table, and D and trimming were deduced from the DNA. This sample is represented by roughly 100,000 clones; approximately 64% of them were singletons. The ten biggest clones cover more than 4.5% of the sample.

Sequenced sample: PBMCs. The chain is made from TRBV7-9 and TRBJ1-1, with an unclear D gene assignment. The TCR comes from a human donor in good health. The CDR3 loop reads CASSLIGSGTQNTEAFF. The sequence in DNA is TGTGCCAGCAGCCTGATCGGTTCAGGAACCCAGAACACTGAAGCTTTCTTT.